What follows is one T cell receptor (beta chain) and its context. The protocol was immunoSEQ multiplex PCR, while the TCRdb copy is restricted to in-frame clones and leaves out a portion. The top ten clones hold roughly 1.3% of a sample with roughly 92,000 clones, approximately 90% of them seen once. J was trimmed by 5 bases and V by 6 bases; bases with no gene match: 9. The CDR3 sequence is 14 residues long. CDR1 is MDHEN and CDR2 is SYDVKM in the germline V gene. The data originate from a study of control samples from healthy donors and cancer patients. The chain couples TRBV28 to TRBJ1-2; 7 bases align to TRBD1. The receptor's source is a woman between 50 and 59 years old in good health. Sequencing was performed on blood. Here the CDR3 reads CASRRGQKIYGYTF. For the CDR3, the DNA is TGTGCCAGCAGGCGGGGACAGAAAATTTATGGCTACACCTTC.